The present TCR beta chain was sequenced within a study of OX40 agonist ivuxolimab in advanced cancers. Study summary: Recorded diagnoses for dose-escalation patients were hepatocellular carcinoma, melanoma, renal cell or head and neck cancer. General study results and limits: At doses 0.1 to 3.0 mg/kg, CD4+ and CD8+ clones expanded.

A note on this clone: Its specificity is unknown.

Data came from immunoSEQ multiplex PCR; TCRdb stores just in-frame clones and leaves some out. The sample holds roughly 67,000 clones, about 92% seen once. At baseline, cycle 4 day 1, and cycle 7 day 1, blood was sampled. V shed 0 bases, J shed 6 bases, and the junction held 5 bases outside the gene matches. Germline assignment: CDR1 PRHDT and CDR2 FYEKMQ (reference sequence). There are 15 residues in the CDR3. The sequenced sample was CD4+ or CD8+ T cells sorted from blood, obtained in a trial of the OX40 agonist ivuxolimab. The V call is TRBV13, the J call TRBJ2-1; the match to TRBD2 covers 7 bases. This receptor was taken from an adult with an advanced solid tumor such as melanoma, head and neck, liver or kidney cancer. In DNA, the CDR3 is TGTGCCAGCAGCTTAGGCGGGGGGAGGCCCAATGAGCAGTTCTTC. Amino acids: CASSLGGGRPNEQFF.